The clone carrying this TCR beta chain has at least ten counts. The target antigen is unknown. This sample's time point: persistent/refractory GD, antithyroid drugs over 5 years with positive TRAb. RNA isolated from PBMCs was used to make the TCR library. The data originate from a study of regulatory T cells in long-lasting Graves disease. Study-level background: Persistence in Graves' disease denoted antithyroid drug use beyond 5 years alongside positive TSH receptor antibodies. Broader study findings: Public clonotype sharing was higher in persistent than newly diagnosed patients. Newly diagnosed Graves' patients had higher TCR diversity than persistent ones.

Libraries of TCR beta came from iRepertoire HTBI primers plus Arm-PCR of CDR3 regions. TCRdb called the multiplex PCR reads again in MiXCR, with one record for every CDR3 protein. The table has a few hundred thousand distinct CDR3 sequences, less than 30% seen once. The CDR3 is 15 residues long. V lost 5 bases and J 0 bases, leaving 14 bases between the germline ends. Germline lookup yields CDR1 MDHEN and CDR2 SYDVKM. The rearrangement links TRBV28 to TRBJ2-7, with D perhaps TRBD2 (5 bases). This material consisted of peripheral blood mononuclear cells (PBMCs), taken when the disease was refractory, from a patient treated with antithyroid drugs. The sequence came from a woman aged 40 to 50 with Graves disease. CDR3 region: CASSIVSGTSYEQYF. As DNA, the CDR3 is TGTGCCAGCAGTATCGTCTCGGGAACCTCCTACGAGCAGTACTTC.